The present T cell receptor (beta chain) was sequenced within a study of cytotoxic CD8 clonotypes in ibrutinib-treated CLL. Whole-study context: Responses: some 24 partial, 2 complete; after median roughly 68 months, 14 stayed remitted, roughly 12 progressed. General study results and limits: Ibrutinib response saw clonality rise, and progression saw it return toward baseline. Under treatment, the uncommon public clonotypes either contracted or remained stable. Baseline clonality, higher than in age-matched healthy donors, tracked circulating CD8+ T-cell counts.

The assay was immunoSEQ multiplex PCR, and TCRdb's table has in-frame clones only and misses some. The sample contains 130,000 or so clones, 70% to 80% of which appear only once. CDR1 is MDHEN, CDR2 SYDVKM, per germline. V lost 2 bases and J lost 0, with 13 bases in between. There are 16 residues in the CDR3. About this clone itself: Its specificity is not known.

This TCR was sampled from a human donor with chronic lymphocytic leukemia. The chain employs TRBV28 and TRBJ1-2; no clear D gene. This specimen consisted of PBMCs, obtained after 12 months of ibrutinib treatment. The CDR3 DNA follows: TGTGCCAGCAGTTTAGCCTCTATAGAGACTAACTATGGCTACACCTTC. This gives the protein CASSLASIETNYGYTF.